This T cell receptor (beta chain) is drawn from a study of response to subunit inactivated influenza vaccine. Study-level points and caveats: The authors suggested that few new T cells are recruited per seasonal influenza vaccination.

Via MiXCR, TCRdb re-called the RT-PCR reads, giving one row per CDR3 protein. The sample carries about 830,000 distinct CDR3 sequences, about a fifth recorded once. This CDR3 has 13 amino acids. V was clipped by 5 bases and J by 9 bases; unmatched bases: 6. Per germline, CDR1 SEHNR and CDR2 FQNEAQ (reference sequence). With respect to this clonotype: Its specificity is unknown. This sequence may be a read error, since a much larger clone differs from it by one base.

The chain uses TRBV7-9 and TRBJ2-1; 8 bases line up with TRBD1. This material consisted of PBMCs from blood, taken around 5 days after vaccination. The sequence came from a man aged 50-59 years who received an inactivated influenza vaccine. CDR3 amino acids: CASSATGVGEQFF. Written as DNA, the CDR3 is TGTGCCAGCAGCGCGACAGGGGTGGGTGAGCAGTTCTTC.